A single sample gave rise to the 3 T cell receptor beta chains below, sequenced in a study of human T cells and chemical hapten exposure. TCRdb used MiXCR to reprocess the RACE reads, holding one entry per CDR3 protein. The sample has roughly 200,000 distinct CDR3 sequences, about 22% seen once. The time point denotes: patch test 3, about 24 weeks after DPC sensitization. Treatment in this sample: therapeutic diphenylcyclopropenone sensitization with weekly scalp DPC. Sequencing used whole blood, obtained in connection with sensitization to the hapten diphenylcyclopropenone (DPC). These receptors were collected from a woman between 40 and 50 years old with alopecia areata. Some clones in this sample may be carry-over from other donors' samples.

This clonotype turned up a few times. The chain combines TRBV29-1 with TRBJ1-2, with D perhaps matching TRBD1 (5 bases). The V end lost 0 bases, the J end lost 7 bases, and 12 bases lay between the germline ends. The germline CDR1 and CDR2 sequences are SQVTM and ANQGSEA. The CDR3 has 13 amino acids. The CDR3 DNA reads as TGCAGCGTTGAAGATCGACAGACCCTTGGCTACACCTTC. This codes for CSVEDRQTLGYTF. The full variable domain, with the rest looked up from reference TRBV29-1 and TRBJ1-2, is SAVISQKPSRDICQRGTSLTIQCQVDSQVTMMFWYRQQPGQSLTLIATANQGSEATYESGFVIDKFPISRPNLTFSTLTVSNMSPEDSSIYLCSVEDRQTLGYTFGSGTRLTVV.

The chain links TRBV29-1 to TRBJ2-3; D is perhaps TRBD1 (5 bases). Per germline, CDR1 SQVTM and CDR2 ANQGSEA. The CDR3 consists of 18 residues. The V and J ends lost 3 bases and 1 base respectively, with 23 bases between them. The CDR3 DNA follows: TGCAGCGTTGAGGGGCAGGGCCTCCAAGGGGTCCGCACAGATACGCAGTATTTT. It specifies CSVEGQGLQGVRTDTQYF.

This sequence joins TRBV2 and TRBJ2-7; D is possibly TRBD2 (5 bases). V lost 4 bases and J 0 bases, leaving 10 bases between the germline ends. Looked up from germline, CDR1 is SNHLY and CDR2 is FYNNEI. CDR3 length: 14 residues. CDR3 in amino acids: CASSVERSSYEQYF. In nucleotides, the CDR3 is TGTGCCAGCAGTGTCGAGCGGAGCTCCTACGAGCAGTACTTC.